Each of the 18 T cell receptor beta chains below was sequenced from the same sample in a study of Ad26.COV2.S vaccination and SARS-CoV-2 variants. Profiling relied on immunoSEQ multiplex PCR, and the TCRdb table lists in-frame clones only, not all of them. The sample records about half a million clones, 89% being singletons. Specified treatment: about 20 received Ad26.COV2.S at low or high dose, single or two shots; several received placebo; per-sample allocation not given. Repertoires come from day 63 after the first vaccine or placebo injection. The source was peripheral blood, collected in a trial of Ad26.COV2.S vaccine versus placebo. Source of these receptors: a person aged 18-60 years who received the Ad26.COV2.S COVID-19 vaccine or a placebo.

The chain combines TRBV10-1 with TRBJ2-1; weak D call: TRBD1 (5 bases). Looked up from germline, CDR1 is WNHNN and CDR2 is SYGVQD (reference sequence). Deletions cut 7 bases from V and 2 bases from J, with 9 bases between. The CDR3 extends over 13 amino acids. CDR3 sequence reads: CASTPGPYNEQFF. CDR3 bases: TGCGCCAGCACGCCAGGGCCCTACAATGAGCAGTTCTTC.

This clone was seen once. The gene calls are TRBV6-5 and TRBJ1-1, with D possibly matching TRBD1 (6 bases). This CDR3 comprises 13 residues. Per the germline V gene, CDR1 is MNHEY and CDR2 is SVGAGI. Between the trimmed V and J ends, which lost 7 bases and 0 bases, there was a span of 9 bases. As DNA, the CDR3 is TGTGCCAGCACCGGGGACATGAACACTGAAGCTTTCTTT. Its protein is CASTGDMNTEAFF.

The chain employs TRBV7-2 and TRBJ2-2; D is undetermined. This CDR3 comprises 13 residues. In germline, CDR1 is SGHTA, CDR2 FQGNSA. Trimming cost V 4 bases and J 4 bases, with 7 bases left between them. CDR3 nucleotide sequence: TGTGCCAGCAGCTCATATGGCACCGGGGAGCTGTTTTTT. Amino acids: CASSSYGTGELFF.

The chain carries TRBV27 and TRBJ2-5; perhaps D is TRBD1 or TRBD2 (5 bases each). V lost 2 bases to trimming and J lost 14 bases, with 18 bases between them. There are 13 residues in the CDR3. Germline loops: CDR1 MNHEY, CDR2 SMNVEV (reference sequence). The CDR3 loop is CASSLDRGATVYF. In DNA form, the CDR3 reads TGTGCCAGCAGTTTAGACAGAGGGGCCACGGTATACTTC.

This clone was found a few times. CDR3 residues: CASSPIGTLYEQYF. The CDR3 DNA is TGTGCCAGTAGTCCAATTGGGACCCTCTACGAGCAGTACTTC. J is TRBJ2-7 and V is TRBV19, with D tentatively TRBD1 or TRBD2 (5 bases each). The CDR3 has 14 residues. Germline loops: CDR1 LNHDA, CDR2 SQIVND (reference sequence). The V end lost 5 bases, the J end lost 3 bases, and 14 bases lay between the germline ends.

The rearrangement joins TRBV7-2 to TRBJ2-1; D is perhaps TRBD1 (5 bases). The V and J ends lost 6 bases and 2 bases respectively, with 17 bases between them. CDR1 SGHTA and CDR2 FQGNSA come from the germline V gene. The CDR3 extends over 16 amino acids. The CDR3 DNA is TGTGCCAGCAGGCCCAGGGTGCTGCAACCCTACAATGAGCAGTTCTTC. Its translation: CASRPRVLQPYNEQFF.

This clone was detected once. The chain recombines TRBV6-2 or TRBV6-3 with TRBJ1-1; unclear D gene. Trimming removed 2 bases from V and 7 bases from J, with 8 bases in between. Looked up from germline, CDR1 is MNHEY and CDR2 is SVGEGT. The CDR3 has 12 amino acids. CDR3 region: CASSYGPSEAFF. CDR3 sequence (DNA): TGTGCCAGCAGTTACGGGCCGAGTGAAGCTTTCTTT.

CDR3 sequence (DNA): TGTGCCAGTAGTCTTCAGGGTGTGATTACTAATGAAAAACTGTTTTTT. It translates to CASSLQGVITNEKLFF. This rearrangement joins TRBV19 to TRBJ1-4, with a possible D match to TRBD1 (5 bases). V shed 5 bases and J shed 2 bases, with 15 bases lying between them. The CDR3 covers 16 residues. Germline loops: CDR1 LNHDA, CDR2 SQIVND (reference sequence).

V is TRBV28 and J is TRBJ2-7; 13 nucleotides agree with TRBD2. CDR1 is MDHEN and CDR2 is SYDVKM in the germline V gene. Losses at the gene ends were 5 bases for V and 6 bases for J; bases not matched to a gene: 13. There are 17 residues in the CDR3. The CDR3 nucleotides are TGTGCCAGCAGTCGCCGAGGGGGACTAGCGGGACTGGGCGAGCAGTACTTC. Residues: CASSRRGGLAGLGEQYF.

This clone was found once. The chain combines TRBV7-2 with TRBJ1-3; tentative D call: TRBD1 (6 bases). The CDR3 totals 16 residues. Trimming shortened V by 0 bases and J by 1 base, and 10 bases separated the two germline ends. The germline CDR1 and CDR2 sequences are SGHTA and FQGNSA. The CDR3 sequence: CASSLAQGLSGNTIYF. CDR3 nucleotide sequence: TGTGCCAGCAGCTTAGCCCAGGGGCTATCTGGAAACACCATATATTTT.

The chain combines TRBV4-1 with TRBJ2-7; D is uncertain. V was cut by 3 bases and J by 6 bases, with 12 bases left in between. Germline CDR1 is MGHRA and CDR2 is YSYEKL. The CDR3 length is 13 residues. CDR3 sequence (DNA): TGCGCCAGCAGCCATGATCGTCTTGGCGAGCAGTACTTC. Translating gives CASSHDRLGEQYF.

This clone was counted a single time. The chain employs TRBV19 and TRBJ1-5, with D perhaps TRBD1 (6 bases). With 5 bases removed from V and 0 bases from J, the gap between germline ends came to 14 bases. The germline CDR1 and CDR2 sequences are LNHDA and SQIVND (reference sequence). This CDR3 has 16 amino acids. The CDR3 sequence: CASSRTEINSNQPQHF. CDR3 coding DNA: TGTGCCAGTAGTCGGACAGAAATAAATAGCAATCAGCCCCAGCATTTT.

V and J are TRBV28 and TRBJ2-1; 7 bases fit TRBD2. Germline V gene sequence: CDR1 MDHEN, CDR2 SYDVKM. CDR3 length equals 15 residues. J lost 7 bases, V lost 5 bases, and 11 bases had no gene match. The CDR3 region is CASSTRTRVLNEQFF. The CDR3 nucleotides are TGTGCCAGCAGTACCCGGACTAGAGTATTAAATGAGCAGTTCTTC.

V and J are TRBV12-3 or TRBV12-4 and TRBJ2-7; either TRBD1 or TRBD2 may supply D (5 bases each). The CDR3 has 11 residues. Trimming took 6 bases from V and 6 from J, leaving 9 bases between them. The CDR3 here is CASRARGEQYF. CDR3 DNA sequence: TGTGCCAGCAGGGCGAGGGGCGAGCAGTACTTC.

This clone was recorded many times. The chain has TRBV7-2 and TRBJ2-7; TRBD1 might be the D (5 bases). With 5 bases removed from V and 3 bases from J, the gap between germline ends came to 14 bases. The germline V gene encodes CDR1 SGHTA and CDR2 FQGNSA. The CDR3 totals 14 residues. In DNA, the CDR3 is TGTGCCAGCAGCGAAAGACAGACCCACTACGAGCAGTACTTC. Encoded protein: CASSERQTHYEQYF.

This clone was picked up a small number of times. In DNA form, the CDR3 reads TGTGCCAGCAGCGGGACAGGGGTGGGCTATGGCTACACCTTC. It is translated as CASSGTGVGYGYTF. The chain is built from TRBV6-5 and TRBJ1-2; 10 bases are shared with TRBD1. Trimming at V came to 6 bases and at J to 4 bases, leaving 5 bases not matched to a gene. This CDR3 region has 14 residues. The germline V gene has CDR1 MNHEY and CDR2 SVGAGI.

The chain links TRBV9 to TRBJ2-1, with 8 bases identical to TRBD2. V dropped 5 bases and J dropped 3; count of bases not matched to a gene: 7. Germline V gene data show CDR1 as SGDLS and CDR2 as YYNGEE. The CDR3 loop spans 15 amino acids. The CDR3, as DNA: TGTGCCAGCAGGCGGGGGGCGGGCCTCTACAATGAGCAGTTCTTC. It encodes CASRRGAGLYNEQFF. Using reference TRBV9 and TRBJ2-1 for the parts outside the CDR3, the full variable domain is DSGVTQTPKHLITATGQRVTLRCSPRSGDLSVYWYQQSLDQGLQFLIQYYNGEERAKGNILERFSAQQFPDLHSELNLSSLELGDSALYFCASRRGAGLYNEQFFGPGTRLTVL.

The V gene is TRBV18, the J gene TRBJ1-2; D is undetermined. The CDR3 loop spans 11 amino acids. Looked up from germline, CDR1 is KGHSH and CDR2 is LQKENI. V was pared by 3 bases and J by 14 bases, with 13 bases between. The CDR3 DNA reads TGTGCCAGCTCACCGGGTTTCACGAAAACCTTC. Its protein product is CASSPGFTKTF.